This T cell receptor (beta chain) was sequenced for a study of shared clonotypes between healthy human individuals. General study points: Some clonotypes were shared by all four sorted-subset donors, while others were not shared. The non-shared ones had lower generation probabilities than the shared ones. Rarefaction demonstrated incomplete sorted-subset sequencing despite large depth.

V was cut by 5 bases and J by 3 bases, with 16 bases left in between. The CDR3 extends over 15 amino acids. Germline CDR1 and CDR2: SEHNR and FQNEAQ (reference sequence). The method was immunoSEQ multiplex PCR; TCRdb's version includes in-frame clones alone and lacks a portion of them. The table has 2.3 million or so clones, 90% to 95% seen once. This clone occurred a few times. What it binds is not known. This TCR was recovered from a man aged 18-30 years in good health. Some clones in this sample may be carry-over from other donors' samples. The V gene is TRBV7-9, the J gene TRBJ1-1; no clear D gene. The sample comprised naive CD4+ T cells from PBMCs. As to subset: CD45RA+ positively selected. CDR3 protein: CASSLLERPDTEAFF. CDR3 in DNA: TGTGCCAGCAGCCTCCTGGAGAGGCCGGACACTGAAGCTTTCTTT. Drawing the rest from reference TRBV7-9 and TRBJ1-1, the complete variable domain is DTGVSQNPRHKITKRGQNVTFRCDPISEHNRLYWYRQTLGQGPEFLTYFQNEAQLEKSRLLSDRFSAERPKGSFSTLEIQRTEQGDSAMYLCASSLLERPDTEAFFGQGTRLTVV.